The rows below give T cell receptor beta chains drawn from one sample of a study of CD8+CD57+ T cells in acquired aplastic anemia. TCRdb redid the calling of the reads with MiXCR, one entry per CDR3 protein. The sample lists 450,000 to 600,000 distinct CDR3 sequences; over 25% were seen once. Sequencing input: sorted CD4+, CD8+, or CD8+CD57+ T cells (not recorded which) from PBMCs. These receptors came from a human donor with aplastic anemia. Both conserved end residues are part of each CDR3. The D gene is left open where the match is weak. Expanded clones get a size class; other rows say once, few or many, or leave the size out.

D,size,V,J,DNA,CDR3
.,.,TRBV10-2,TRBJ2-3,TGCGCCAGCAGGTTGACAGCTAGCACAGATACGCAGTATTTT,CASRLTASTDTQYF
.,.,TRBV6-5,TRBJ2-1,TGTGCCAGCAGTTACAGCGCAGGATACAATGAGCAGTTCTTC,CASSYSAGYNEQFF
.,.,TRBV10-3,TRBJ1-2,TGTGCCAGCTCACCACCCACTAACTATGGCTACACCTTC,CASSPPTNYGYTF
.,.,TRBV15,TRBJ1-4,TGTGCCACCAGCAGAGAATTTCCACTCGTCCGGGACCTCAATGAAAAACTGTTTTTT,CATSREFPLVRDLNEKLFF
.,many,TRBV2,TRBJ2-7,TGTGCCAGCACTCCTGGGAGCCCCACAGCCTACGAGCAGTACTTC,CASTPGSPTAYEQYF
.,many,TRBV29-1,TRBJ1-1,TGCAGCGCCCACAGGGTGAACACTGAAGCTTTCTTT,CSAHRVNTEAFF
.,.,TRBV29-1,TRBJ1-1,TGCAGCTTGGAGGCGGGGGCTGAAGCTTTCTTT,CSLEAGAEAFF
.,many,TRBV19,TRBJ2-7,TGTGCCAGTAGTACTACAACTAGTACGAGATCCTACGAGCAGTACTTC,CASSTTTSTRSYEQYF
.,once,TRBV25-1,TRBJ2-7,TGTGCGGCTAGGGACATCCCCTACGAGCAGTACTTC,CAARDIPYEQYF
.,many,TRBV19,TRBJ1-2,TGTGCCAGTAGTGCCACCCGAGGGGGTTTTGGCTACACCTTC,CASSATRGGFGYTF
TRBD2,.,TRBV2,TRBJ2-2,TGTGCCAGCATGGGGGCGGGGGGGCCCACCGGGGAGCTGTTTTTT,CASMGAGGPTGELFF
.,few,TRBV5-1,TRBJ2-5,TGCGCCAGCAGCTTGGATGTAGAGACCCAGTACTTC,CASSLDVETQYF
.,many,TRBV2,TRBJ1-2,TGTGCCAGCAGTACGGACAGAACTAACTATGGCTACACCTTC,CASSTDRTNYGYTF
.,.,TRBV14,TRBJ2-3,TGTGCCAGCAGCCGAGTGACTAACACAGATACGCAGTATTTT,CASSRVTNTDTQYF
.,.,TRBV10-1,TRBJ1-2,TGTGCCAGCAGTAGGCAGATCTATGGCTACACCTTC,CASSRQIYGYTF
.,.,TRBV3-1,TRBJ1-1,TGTGCCAGCAGCCAAGATATTGGGGGGATGATGAACACTGAAGCTTTCTTT,CASSQDIGGMMNTEAFF
TRBD1,.,TRBV2,TRBJ1-1,TGTGCCAGCAGCCAAAGGACAGGGGCCACTGAAGCTTTCTTT,CASSQRTGATEAFF
.,.,TRBV20-1,TRBJ1-5,TGCAGTGCAACTCGGTCTTCCGAGCGATTGATGAATCAGCCCCAGCATTTT,CSATRSSERLMNQPQHF
TRBD1,many,TRBV20-1,TRBJ1-5,TGCAGTGCTAGAGACCCTCGCGGGACAGGCAATCAGCCCCAGCATTTT,CSARDPRGTGNQPQHF
.,many,TRBV7-9,TRBJ1-2,TGTGCCAGCAGCTTTGGGGGAGACTATGGCTACACCTTC,CASSFGGDYGYTF
TRBD1,few,TRBV13,TRBJ1-2,TGTGCCAGCAGCTTATACGCCCCGGGACAGGGGATCTCTGGCTACACCTTC,CASSLYAPGQGISGYTF
TRBD2,many,TRBV2,TRBJ2-1,TGTGCCAGCAGACCCTCCGGGACTAGCCTCCATGAGCAGTTCTTC,CASRPSGTSLHEQFF
.,.,TRBV7-2,TRBJ2-5,TGTGCCAGCAGCTTAGTAGGTCGAGAGACCCAGTACTTC,CASSLVGRETQYF
TRBD2,.,TRBV12-3/TRBV12-4,TRBJ2-1,TGTGCCAGCGAGGCGGGGGGCAATGAGCAGTTCTTC,CASEAGGNEQFF
TRBD1,.,TRBV19,TRBJ1-4,TGTGCCAGTAGTATAGAGGCGGGCAGGGGGCGTGAAAAACTGTTTTTT,CASSIEAGRGREKLFF
.,many,TRBV10-3,TRBJ1-3,TGTGCCATCAGGTTGCAGGGACAAGAGGTGAACACCATATATTTT,CAIRLQGQEVNTIYF
TRBD2,.,TRBV19,TRBJ2-7,TGTGCCTGGAGTGCGACTAGCGGGCCGTACGAGCAGTACTTC,CAWSATSGPYEQYF
TRBD2,.,TRBV10-3,TRBJ2-5,TGTGCCATCAGTGAGGGGCTAGCGGGGGGAAAGACCCAGTACTTC,CAISEGLAGGKTQYF
.,many,TRBV19,TRBJ1-2,TGTGCCAGTAGTAGAGGGAACTATGGCTACACCTTC,CASSRGNYGYTF
.,once,TRBV14,TRBJ2-1,TGTGCCAGCAGCCAAAGGAGGACCTACAGTGAGCAGTTCTTC,CASSQRRTYSEQFF
.,many,TRBV7-8,TRBJ1-5,TGTGCCAGCAGCTCCGGGACATACTATCAGCCCCAGCATTTT,CASSSGTYYQPQHF
.,many,TRBV19,TRBJ2-7,TGTGCCAGTAGTCCCCAGGGCGGGAACGAGCAGTACTTC,CASSPQGGNEQYF
.,.,TRBV15,TRBJ2-7,TGTGCCACCAGCAGAGATCTAACAGGGAGCTCCTACGAGCAGTACTTC,CATSRDLTGSSYEQYF
TRBD1,.,TRBV2,TRBJ1-1,TGTGCCAGCAGCCTCGACAGGGGCGGGGTAACTGAAGCTTTCTTT,CASSLDRGGVTEAFF
.,once,TRBV6-1,TRBJ1-1,TGTGCCAGCAGTACAGGGCCGGCTGAAGCTTTCTTT,CASSTGPAEAFF
TRBD1,few,TRBV5-6,TRBJ1-2,TGTGCCAGCAGTTTCCCCGGGACAGGGGGCTATGGCTACACCTTC,CASSFPGTGGYGYTF
.,.,TRBV15,TRBJ2-3,TGTGCCACCAGCTACTGGGCCGAGGAGGGAACAGATACGCAGTATTTT,CATSYWAEEGTDTQYF
.,few,TRBV20-1,TRBJ2-7,TGCAGTGCTAGAGTTGGGAACAGCTACGAGCAGTACTTC,CSARVGNSYEQYF
.,.,TRBV6-1,TRBJ1-3,TGTGCCAGCAATAAGGCTGGAAACACCATATATTTT,CASNKAGNTIYF